Presented here are 30 T cell receptor beta chains from one specimen sequenced in a study of shared clonotypes between healthy human individuals. This table comes from immunoSEQ multiplex PCR, and its TCRdb copy is limited to in-frame clones, with some not included. Of fewer than 1.4 million clones in the sample, around 78% are singletons; the top ten hold 0.5% to 0.65%. Specimen: memory CD4+ T cells from PBMCs. Regarding subset: CD45RA-negative fraction. These TCRs come from a man aged 18-30 years in good health. Some clones in this sample may be carry-over from other donors' samples.

This clone was counted only a few times. The V and J genes are TRBV10-2 and TRBJ2-1; 7 bases agree with TRBD1. Germline CDR1 reads WSHSY; CDR2 reads SAAADI. The ends lost 8 bases at V and 2 bases at J; junction bases unmatched: 12. This CDR3 is 16 amino acids long. DNA of the CDR3: TGCGCCAGCCGAACCCCGGGACAGTGGACCTACAATGAGCAGTTCTTC. This encodes CASRTPGQWTYNEQFF.

The rearrangement uses TRBV6-4 and TRBJ2-3; a possible D gene is TRBD2 (5 bases). Trimming removed 4 bases from V and 6 bases from J, with 20 bases in between. Germline V gene sequence: CDR1 MRHNA, CDR2 SNTAGT. The CDR3 spans 16 residues. The CDR3 is CASSALAGRTGDTQYF. In nucleotides, the CDR3 is TGTGCCAGCAGTGCCCTCGCTGGGCGTACGGGGGATACGCAGTATTTT.

V usage is TRBV11-2 and J usage is TRBJ2-7, with 9 nucleotides matching TRBD1. Per germline, CDR1 SGHAT and CDR2 FQNNGV. This CDR3 is built from 16 residues. Unmatched junction bases numbered 18, after V lost 10 bases and J lost 5 bases. DNA for the CDR3: TGTGCCACCGCCCAAAGCTACCGGGACAGGGTCCACGAGCAGTACTTC. Protein: CATAQSYRDRVHEQYF.

The rearrangement joins TRBV19 to TRBJ2-1; 8 nucleotides agree with TRBD2. The CDR3 has 13 amino acids. J lost 9 bases, V lost 9 bases, and 10 bases had no gene match. From germline, CDR1 is LNHDA and CDR2 SQIVND (reference sequence). The CDR3 sequence: CASHGRVFAEQFF. The CDR3 DNA reads as TGTGCCAGCCACGGGAGGGTGTTTGCTGAGCAGTTCTTC.

V usage is TRBV6-5 and J usage is TRBJ2-1, with D possibly being TRBD1 (6 bases). Between the trimmed V and J ends, which lost 4 bases and 0 bases, there was a span of 10 bases. This CDR3 contains 15 residues. Germline CDR1 MNHEY, CDR2 SVGAGI. CDR3 sequence (DNA): TGTGCCAGCAGTTTCCGACAGGACTCCTACAATGAGCAGTTCTTC. Its protein product is CASSFRQDSYNEQFF.

This chain connects TRBV5-1 to TRBJ2-3; 8 bases agree with TRBD2. Germline loops: CDR1 SGHRS, CDR2 YFSETQ. The V and J ends lost 4 bases and 0 bases, in that order; junction bases with no gene match: 4. The CDR3 has 15 amino acids. The CDR3 loop reads CASSISGTSTDTQYF. The CDR3 region has the DNA TGCGCCAGCAGCATTAGCGGGACTAGCACAGATACGCAGTATTTT.

The CDR3 sequence: CASHRGASTDTQYF. The CDR3 DNA sequence: TGCGCCAGCCACCGGGGCGCGTCTACAGATACGCAGTATTTT. The chain combines TRBV5-1 with TRBJ2-3, with D perhaps given as TRBD1 or TRBD2 (5 bases each). The CDR3 length is 14 residues. V was pared by 7 bases and J by 3 bases, with 15 bases between. In germline, CDR1 is SGHRS, CDR2 YFSETQ.

This chain connects TRBV2 to TRBJ2-5; possible D gene TRBD2, 6 bases. The germline V gene encodes CDR1 SNHLY and CDR2 FYNNEI. V lost 6 bases and J lost 3, with 8 bases in between. The CDR3 totals 12 residues. The chain's CDR3 is CASRTGEETQYF. DNA of the CDR3: TGTGCCAGCAGGACGGGGGAAGAGACCCAGTACTTC.

CDR3 bases: TGCAGTGCCCTAGAGGACACTGAAGCTTTCTTT. It yields the protein CSALEDTEAFF. The V and J genes are TRBV20-1 and TRBJ1-1, with D unclear. The CDR3 consists of 11 residues. Trimming shortened V by 6 bases and J by 3 bases, and 8 bases separated the two germline ends. Germline assignment: CDR1 DFQATT and CDR2 SNEGSKA (reference sequence).

The chain is built from TRBV30 and TRBJ2-5; 7 bases are shared with TRBD1. Per germline, CDR1 GTSNPN and CDR2 SVGIG (reference sequence). The J segment lost 11 bases and the V segment lost 4 bases, leaving 16 bases of the junction unmatched. The CDR3 has 14 amino acids. CDR3 nucleotides: TGTGCCTGGACCATGGGGGACAGCCTCGGGGAGCAGTACTTC. This sequence encodes CAWTMGDSLGEQYF.

This clone turned up a few times. The V call is TRBV5-1, the J call TRBJ1-2, with D possibly TRBD1 on 6 matching bases. From germline, CDR1 is SGHRS and CDR2 YFSETQ. This CDR3 contains 15 residues. Trimming removed 0 bases at V and 4 bases at J, with 13 bases between. The CDR3 sequence: CASSLAHRDSYGYTF. As DNA, the CDR3 is TGCGCCAGCAGCTTGGCCCACAGGGATAGCTATGGCTACACCTTC.

V usage is TRBV7-3 and J usage is TRBJ2-3; 8 bases agree with TRBD2. Trimming cost V 5 bases and J 7 bases; bases outside gene matches: 8. The germline V gene has CDR1 SGHTA and CDR2 FQGTGA. CDR3 size: 14 residues. The CDR3 protein is CASSPGLGTNTQYF. CDR3 DNA: TGTGCCAGCAGCCCGGGACTAGGCACTAATACGCAGTATTTT.

This clone was found once. The gene calls are TRBV28 and TRBJ2-7; TRBD1 matches at 8 bases. Unmatched junction bases numbered 7, after V lost 3 bases and J lost 6 bases. The CDR3 extends over 14 amino acids. CDR1 MDHEN and CDR2 SYDVKM come from the germline V gene. CDR3 DNA sequence: TGTGCCAGCAGTTTCTCCGGACAGGGTGGCGAGCAGTACTTC. It specifies CASSFSGQGGEQYF. Using reference TRBV28 and TRBJ2-7 for the parts outside the CDR3, the full variable domain is DVKVTQSSRYLVKRTGEKVFLECVQDMDHENMFWYRQDPGLGLRLIYFSYDVKMKEKGDIPEGYSVSREKKERFSLILESASTNQTSMYLCASSFSGQGGEQYFGPGTRLTVT.

V is TRBV6-6 and J is TRBJ2-7; D is possibly TRBD2 (7 bases). This CDR3 has 15 residues. Trimming removed 1 base at V and 0 bases at J, with 10 bases between. From germline, CDR1 is MNHNY and CDR2 SVGAGI (reference sequence). The CDR3 DNA follows: TGTGCCAGCAGTTACTGGGAGGGACACTCCTACGAGCAGTACTTC. Translation gives CASSYWEGHSYEQYF.

V usage is TRBV27 and J usage is TRBJ2-2; TRBD2 matches at 10 bases. This CDR3 has 17 amino acids. Losses at the gene ends were 4 bases for V and 0 bases for J; bases not matched to a gene: 5. CDR1 is MNHEY and CDR2 is SMNVEV in the germline V gene (reference sequence). CDR3 bases: TGTGCCAGCAGTTCCTTCGGACTAGCGGCGAACACCGGGGAGCTGTTTTTT. Amino acids: CASSSFGLAANTGELFF.

This chain connects TRBV6-1 to TRBJ1-5, with D hard to call. Trimming cost V 5 bases and J 0 bases, with 11 bases left between them. Germline CDR1 is MNHNS and CDR2 is SASEGT. This CDR3 region has 15 residues. The CDR3 DNA reads as TGTGCCAGCAGTTCCTACCCCCATAGCAATCAGCCCCAGCATTTT. Translating it yields CASSSYPHSNQPQHF.

This clone was seen at least ten times. V and J are TRBV2 and TRBJ2-3; D remains unclear. V gave up 8 bases and J gave up 2 bases, with 17 bases separating them. Germline V lookup: CDR1 SNHLY, CDR2 FYNNEI. The CDR3 is made up of 15 amino acids. The CDR3 protein is CASLLLARTTDTQYF. The CDR3, as DNA: TGTGCCAGCCTTCTCCTGGCTAGAACCACAGATACGCAGTATTTT.

As to this clone: The same CDR3 can be traced to other DNA sequences in this sample. The chain joins TRBV30 to TRBJ1-1; D may be TRBD1 (6 bases). V was shortened by 3 bases and J by 5 bases, with 10 bases between the two germline ends. The V gene's germline CDR1 is GTSNPN and CDR2 SVGIG (reference sequence). CDR3 length: 12 amino acids. The CDR3 bases are TGTGCCTGGAGCGGAGGGGGGACTGAAGCTTTCTTT. This sequence encodes CAWSGGGTEAFF.

As DNA, the CDR3 is TGTGCCAGCAGTGGGGATGGGTTCGCTCAGGCTTTTGGAAACACCATATATTTT. It encodes CASSGDGFAQAFGNTIYF. This chain uses TRBV2 with TRBJ1-3; no definite D call. Trimming took off 4 bases at V and 3 bases at J, with 22 bases between the two ends. Germline V gene data show CDR1 as SNHLY and CDR2 as FYNNEI. This CDR3 is built from 18 residues.

The chain links TRBV18 to TRBJ1-4, with D unresolved. Germline CDR1 and CDR2: KGHSH and LQKENI. This CDR3 has 16 amino acids. Trimming stripped 2 bases from V and 4 bases from J, with 14 bases between. The CDR3 loop is CASSPVQSKINEKLFF. In nucleotides, the CDR3 is TGTGCCAGCTCACCAGTCCAGAGTAAGATTAATGAAAAACTGTTTTTT.

The V gene is TRBV9, the J gene TRBJ2-3; unclear D gene. The CDR3 is 17 amino acids. Germline loops: CDR1 SGDLS, CDR2 YYNGEE. V was trimmed by 4 bases and J by 4 bases, leaving 22 bases between them. CDR3 amino acids: CASSPSLWQTRADTQYF. CDR3 nucleotides: TGTGCCAGCAGCCCCTCACTGTGGCAAACTCGTGCAGATACGCAGTATTTT.

As regards this clone: It is likely a read error: a sequence one base away is far more abundant. The CDR3 DNA is TGTGCCAGCAGCCCAGGGGGCTCTGGGGCCAACGTCCTGACTTTC. This translates into CASSPGGSGANVLTF. The genes are TRBV7-7 and TRBJ2-6; 7 bases match TRBD1. Germline loops: CDR1 SSHAT, CDR2 FNYEAQ (reference sequence). Trimming at V came to 5 bases and at J to 0 bases, leaving 1 base not matched to a gene. CDR3 length: 15 residues.

The gene calls are TRBV5-4 and TRBJ2-1, with TRBD2 identical over 10 bases. The V segment lost 3 bases and the J segment 6 bases; nucleotides outside the gene matches: 6. CDR3 length: 15 amino acids. CDR1 is SGHNT, CDR2 YYREEE, per germline (reference sequence). CDR3 coding DNA: TGTGCCAGCAGCTCCCCGGGACTAGCGCCCAATGAGCAGTTCTTC. Translation gives CASSSPGLAPNEQFF.

This chain joins TRBV9 and TRBJ2-2; D may correspond to TRBD1 or TRBD2 (5 bases each). From germline, CDR1 is SGDLS and CDR2 YYNGEE. V gave up 9 bases and J gave up 8 bases, with 14 bases separating them. The CDR3 sequence is 12 residues long. For the CDR3, the DNA is TGTGCCACCGGGACCAGCATAGGGGAGCTGTTTTTT. This codes for CATGTSIGELFF.

This clone was seen a single time. V is TRBV27 and J is TRBJ2-1; TRBD1 might be the D (6 bases). The germline V gene encodes CDR1 MNHEY and CDR2 SMNVEV (reference sequence). CDR3 length: 15 amino acids. V was cut by 2 bases and J by 1 base, with 9 bases left in between. CDR3 DNA sequence: TGTGCCAGCAGTTTAAGCAGGGGTTCCTACAATGAGCAGTTCTTC. This codes for CASSLSRGSYNEQFF.

The chain links TRBV2 to TRBJ1-5; no definite D call. Trimming left V 3 bases short and J 7 bases short, with 16 bases between. CDR3 length: 15 residues. Germline V gene data show CDR1 as SNHLY and CDR2 as FYNNEI. CDR3 sequence reads: CASSDRTGPEQPQHF. As DNA, the CDR3 is TGTGCCAGCAGTGATCGGACGGGCCCAGAACAGCCCCAGCATTTT.

DNA of the CDR3: TGCAGTGCTAGATCAAGTGGGCCCCAGCATTTT. Its protein product is CSARSSGPQHF. This chain connects TRBV20-1 to TRBJ1-5; D unclear. This CDR3 is 11 amino acids long. Deletions cut 2 bases from V and 9 bases from J, with 8 bases between. Germline lookup yields CDR1 DFQATT and CDR2 SNEGSKA (reference sequence).

This clone has a handful of counts. The rearrangement joins TRBV2 to TRBJ2-5; D gene unclear. V gave up 5 bases and J gave up 5 bases, with 15 bases separating them. Germline lookup yields CDR1 SNHLY and CDR2 FYNNEI. The CDR3 loop spans 14 amino acids. CDR3 sequence (DNA): TGTGCCAGCAGTAGAGCCAGCCGTAGGGAGACCCAGTACTTC. It translates to CASSRASRRETQYF.

Concerning this clone itself: This likely reflects a read error, since a far larger clone is one base away. V is TRBV29-1 and J is TRBJ2-4; D call uncertain. Germline CDR1 is SQVTM and CDR2 is ANQGSEA. The CDR3 runs 12 residues. CDR3 loop: CGVEVGSPRQYF. The CDR3 DNA reads as TGCGGCGTTGAAGTTGGTTCCCCACGGCAGTACTTC.

This clone was observed once. The gene calls are TRBV12-5 and TRBJ2-3; TRBD1 or TRBD2 may be the D gene (5 bases each). Germline CDR1 LGHNT, CDR2 FRNRAP. The CDR3 is made up of 14 amino acids. Between the trimmed V and J ends, which lost 5 bases and 5 bases, there was a span of 14 bases. CDR3 coding DNA: TGTGCTAGTGGTGCCGGGACCCAAAAAGATACGCAGTATTTT. Translated: CASGAGTQKDTQYF.